The rows below give T cell receptor beta chains drawn from one sample of a study of blood T cell repertoires in COVID-19. Here immunoSEQ multiplex PCR was the method, and the copy in TCRdb shows in-frame clones only, minus some. The sample lists about 220,000 clones, roughly 80% occurring once. Sequenced material: peripheral blood. The receptors were gathered from a woman aged 65 to 85 with acute or convalescent COVID-19. The CDR3 runs from the conserved cysteine through the conserved F or W. Each record gives: V gene, D gene, J gene, clone size, CDR3 protein, CDR3 DNA. A D gene is named only where the DNA matches it firmly. A row's size may be missing; if present it is once, few, many or a size class.

TRBV19	NA	TRBJ2-1	NA	CASIRGPPYNEQFF	TGTGCCAGTATTCGGGGTCCTCCCTACAATGAGCAGTTCTTC
TRBV5-1	NA	TRBJ1-4	NA	CASSLSGTGEKLFF	TGCGCCAGCAGCTTATCGGGGACTGGAGAAAAACTGTTTTTT
TRBV11-2	NA	TRBJ2-2	NA	CASSPTPTANTGELFF	TGTGCCAGCAGCCCTACCCCGACAGCGAACACCGGGGAGCTGTTTTTT
TRBV9	NA	TRBJ1-5	NA	CASSTLADSNQPQHF	TGTGCCAGCAGCACCCTAGCGGATAGCAATCAGCCCCAGCATTTT
TRBV7-9	NA	TRBJ2-7	once	CATQSGNSYEQYF	TGTGCCACCCAAAGCGGTAACTCCTACGAGCAGTACTTC
TRBV3-1/TRBV3-2	NA	TRBJ1-4	NA	CASSLAGGDEKLFF	TGTGCCAGCAGCCTAGCGGGAGGGGATGAAAAACTGTTTTTT
TRBV9	TRBD1	TRBJ2-1	NA	CASSMDRDRGGNEQFF	TGTGCCAGCAGCATGGACCGGGACAGGGGAGGAAACGAGCAGTTCTTC
TRBV19	TRBD2	TRBJ2-7	NA	CASSIGTSGGYEQYF	TGTGCCAGTAGTATAGGGACTAGCGGGGGCTACGAGCAGTACTTC
TRBV28	NA	TRBJ1-4	NA	CASRSHEKLFF	TGTGCCAGCAGGTCTCATGAAAAACTGTTTTTT
TRBV15	NA	TRBJ2-1	NA	CATHDKQGFEQFF	TGTGCCACCCATGATAAACAGGGCTTTGAGCAGTTCTTC
TRBV5-6	TRBD1	TRBJ1-6	NA	CASSYGTANSPLHF	TGTGCCAGCAGCTACGGGACAGCGAATTCACCCCTCCACTTT
TRBV5-6	TRBD1	TRBJ1-4	NA	CASSFRTGSEKLFF	TGTGCCAGCAGCTTCCGGACAGGGAGCGAAAAACTGTTTTTT
TRBV29-1	NA	TRBJ1-2	NA	CSVRQDGYTF	TGCAGCGTTCGTCAGGATGGCTACACCTTC
TRBV5-6	TRBD2	TRBJ2-7	NA	CASSSRLAGIYEQYF	TGTGCCAGCAGCTCCAGACTAGCGGGGATCTACGAGCAGTACTTC
TRBV9	TRBD1	TRBJ1-1	NA	CASSEQPGGLNTEAFF	TGTGCCAGCAGCGAGCAACCAGGGGGCTTGAACACTGAAGCTTTCTTT
TRBV5-1	NA	TRBJ1-1	NA	CASSLEGSANTEAFF	TGCGCCAGCAGCTTGGAAGGGAGCGCGAACACTGAAGCTTTCTTT
TRBV23-1	NA	TRBJ1-1	few	CASSQIVLMNTEAFF	TGCGCCAGCAGTCAAATCGTCTTAATGAACACTGAAGCTTTCTTT
TRBV9	NA	TRBJ2-4	NA	CASSTGAKNIQYF	TGTGCCAGCAGCACTGGAGCCAAAAACATTCAGTACTTC
TRBV4-3	TRBD1	TRBJ1-4	NA	CASSQDRKNRGFGEKLFF	TGCGCCAGCAGCCAAGACCGGAAAAACAGGGGTTTCGGTGAAAAACTGTTTTTT
TRBV7-8	TRBD1	TRBJ2-2	NA	CASSDRGRFTGELFF	TGTGCCAGCAGCGACAGGGGGAGGTTTACCGGGGAGCTGTTTTTT
TRBV12-3/TRBV12-4	NA	TRBJ1-1	NA	CASSFSQGTEAFF	TGTGCCAGCAGTTTCAGCCAGGGCACTGAAGCTTTCTTT
TRBV4-3	TRBD1	TRBJ2-3	NA	CASSQQGASEDTQYF	TGCGCCAGCAGCCAACAGGGGGCGAGTGAAGATACGCAGTATTTT
TRBV2	NA	TRBJ1-1	few	CASRRTFMNTEAFF	TGTGCCAGCAGGAGGACATTCATGAACACTGAAGCTTTCTTT
TRBV6-5	NA	TRBJ2-7	NA	CASSSSLLTDYEQYF	TGTGCCAGCAGTTCCTCCCTCCTGACAGACTACGAGCAGTACTTC
TRBV5-1	NA	TRBJ2-5	NA	CASSSTLSGQETQYF	TGCGCCAGCAGCTCCACCTTGTCAGGGCAAGAGACCCAGTACTTC
TRBV5-1	TRBD1	TRBJ1-1	NA	CASSSQGTEAFF	TGCGCCAGCAGCTCACAGGGGACTGAAGCTTTCTTT
TRBV27	TRBD1	TRBJ1-2	NA	CASRSPGQGNYGYTF	TGTGCCAGCAGATCTCCGGGACAGGGGAACTATGGCTACACCTTC
TRBV28	TRBD1	TRBJ2-7	NA	CASSSPWTGGSYEQYF	TGTGCCAGCAGTTCCCCATGGACAGGGGGATCCTACGAGCAGTACTTC
TRBV28	NA	TRBJ2-3	NA	CASSSPGTGTDTQYF	TGTGCCAGCAGTTCGCCCGGGACTGGCACAGATACGCAGTATTTT
TRBV7-2	NA	TRBJ2-2	few	CASSLGQRAGELFF	TGTGCCAGCAGTCTAGGTCAGCGGGCCGGGGAGCTGTTTTTT
TRBV19	NA	TRBJ1-6	NA	CASSPDFYPSNSPLHF	TGTGCCAGTAGTCCCGACTTTTACCCCTCTAATTCACCCCTCCACTTT
TRBV9	NA	TRBJ2-3	NA	CASSPRDSFTDTQYF	TGTGCCAGCAGCCCTCGTGACTCGTTCACAGATACGCAGTATTTT
TRBV30	NA	TRBJ2-3	few	CAWTWANTQYF	TGTGCCTGGACTTGGGCAAATACGCAGTATTTT
TRBV7-2	NA	TRBJ1-5	NA	CASSLEGLRGQPQHF	TGTGCCAGCAGCTTAGAGGGTTTAAGGGGTCAGCCCCAGCATTTT
TRBV28	NA	TRBJ1-4	NA	CASSLGARLNEKLFF	TGTGCCAGCAGTCTGGGCGCCAGGTTAAATGAAAAACTGTTTTTT
TRBV2	NA	TRBJ1-5	NA	CASSEFRGGNQPQHF	TGTGCCAGCAGTGAATTCAGGGGTGGCAATCAGCCCCAGCATTTT
TRBV7-2	NA	TRBJ2-1	NA	CASSYDIRLANEQFF	TGTGCCAGCAGCTACGACATACGTCTGGCCAATGAGCAGTTCTTC
TRBV15	TRBD1	TRBJ1-2	NA	CATSHRTGGQGRGGYTF	TGTGCCACCAGCCACCGAACGGGGGGACAGGGAAGGGGTGGCTACACCTTC
TRBV27	TRBD2	TRBJ2-1	once	CASRNAVRLAGGHSEQFF	TGTGCCAGCAGAAACGCAGTCAGACTAGCGGGGGGGCACTCTGAGCAGTTCTTC
TRBV5-1	NA	TRBJ2-2	NA	CASSLEYGTGELFF	TGCGCCAGCAGCTTGGAATACGGCACCGGGGAGCTGTTTTTT